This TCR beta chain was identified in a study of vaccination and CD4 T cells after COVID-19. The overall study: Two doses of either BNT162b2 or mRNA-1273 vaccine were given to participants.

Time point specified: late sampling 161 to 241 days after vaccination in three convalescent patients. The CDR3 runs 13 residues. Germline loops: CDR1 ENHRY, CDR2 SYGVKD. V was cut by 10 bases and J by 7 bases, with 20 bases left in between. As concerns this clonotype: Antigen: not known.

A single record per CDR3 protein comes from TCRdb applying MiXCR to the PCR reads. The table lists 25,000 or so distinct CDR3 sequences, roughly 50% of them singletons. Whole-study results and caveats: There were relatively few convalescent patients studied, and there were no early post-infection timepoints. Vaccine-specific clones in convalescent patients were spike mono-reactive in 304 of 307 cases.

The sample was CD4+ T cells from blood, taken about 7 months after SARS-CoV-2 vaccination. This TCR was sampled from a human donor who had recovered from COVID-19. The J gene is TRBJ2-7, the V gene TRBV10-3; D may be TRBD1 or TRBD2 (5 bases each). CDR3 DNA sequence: TGTGCCAGCCAGGGACCCCCCTCTGGTGAGCAGTACTTC. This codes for CASQGPPSGEQYF.